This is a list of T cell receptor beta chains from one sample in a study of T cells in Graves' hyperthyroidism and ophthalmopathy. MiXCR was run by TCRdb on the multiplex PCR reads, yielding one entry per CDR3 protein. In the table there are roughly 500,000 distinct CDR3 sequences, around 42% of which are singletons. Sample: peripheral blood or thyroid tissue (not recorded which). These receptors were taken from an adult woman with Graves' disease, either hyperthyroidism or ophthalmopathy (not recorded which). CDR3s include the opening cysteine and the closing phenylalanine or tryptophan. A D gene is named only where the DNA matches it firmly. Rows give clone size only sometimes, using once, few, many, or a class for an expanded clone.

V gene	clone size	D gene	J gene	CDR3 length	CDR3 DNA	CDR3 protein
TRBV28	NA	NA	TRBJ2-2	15	TGTGCCAGCATAACCGGCGCAGAAAACACCGGGGAGCTGTTTTTT	CASITGAENTGELFF
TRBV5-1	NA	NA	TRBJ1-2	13	TGCGCCAGCAGCTTGAACCAGGGAAGCGGCTACACCTTC	CASSLNQGSGYTF
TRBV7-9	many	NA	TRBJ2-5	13	TGTGCCAGCAGCTTACCCAACAATCCGACCCAGTACTTC	CASSLPNNPTQYF
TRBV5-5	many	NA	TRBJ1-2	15	TGTGCCAGCAGCATATACCTCGGGAAGGCTCCAAGATGGACCTTC	CASSIYLGKAPRWTF
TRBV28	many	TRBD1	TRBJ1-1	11	TGTGCCAGCACCCAGGGGGCTGAAGCTTTCTTT	CASTQGAEAFF
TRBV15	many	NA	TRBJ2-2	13	TGTGCCACCAGCAGAGCTCCCCCCGGGGAGCTGTTTTTT	CATSRAPPGELFF
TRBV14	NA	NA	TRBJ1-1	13	TGTGCCAGCAGACAGGGAGATTACACTGAAGCTTTCTTT	CASRQGDYTEAFF
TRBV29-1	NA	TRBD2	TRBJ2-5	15	TGCAGCGTTGAAGGGACTAGCGGGAGGGCCGAGACCCAGTACTTC	CSVEGTSGRAETQYF
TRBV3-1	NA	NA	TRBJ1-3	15	TGTGCCAGCACTCAAGACCGACTCTCTGGAAACACCATATATTTT	CASTQDRLSGNTIYF
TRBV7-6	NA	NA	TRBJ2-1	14	TGTGCCAGCAGCTTAATGACAGGAGGCAATGAGCAGTTCTTC	CASSLMTGGNEQFF
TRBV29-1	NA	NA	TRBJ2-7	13	TGCAGCAGTTACGGGTCTTTAGGGAACGAGCAGTACTTC	CSSYGSLGNEQYF
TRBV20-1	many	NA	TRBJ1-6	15	TGCAGTGCTAGAGTAGTGACGGCACCCAATTCACCCCTCCACTTT	CSARVVTAPNSPLHF
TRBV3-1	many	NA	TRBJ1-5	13	TGTGCCAGCAGCCAAGATGGTGAGCAGCCCCAGCATTTT	CASSQDGEQPQHF
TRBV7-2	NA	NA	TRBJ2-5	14	TGTGCCAGCAGGAGAGGGGGTCGAGGAGAGACCCAGTACTTC	CASRRGGRGETQYF
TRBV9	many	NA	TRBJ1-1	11	TGTGCCAGCAGCGCCCAGAGTGAAGCTTTCTTT	CASSAQSEAFF
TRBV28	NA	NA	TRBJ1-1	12	TGTGCCAGCAGTACGGCCTACCTTGAAGCTTTCTTT	CASSTAYLEAFF
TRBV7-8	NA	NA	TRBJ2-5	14	TGTGCCAGCAGCCAAGATCCAGGGCATCAGCCCCAGTACTTC	CASSQDPGHQPQYF
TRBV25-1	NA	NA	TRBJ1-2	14	TGTGCCAGCCGAATATCCGGGACGGGTCGTGGCTACACCTTC	CASRISGTGRGYTF
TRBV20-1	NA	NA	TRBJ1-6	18	TGCAGTGCTAGAGATCTGAGAGCGGGGCTGAACTATAATTCACCCCTCCACTTT	CSARDLRAGLNYNSPLHF
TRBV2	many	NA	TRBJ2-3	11	TGTGCCAGCAGTGAATCAGATACGCAGTATTTT	CASSESDTQYF
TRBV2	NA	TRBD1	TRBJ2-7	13	TGTGCCAGCAGTGGACAGGGTAGGGGCGAGCAGTACTTC	CASSGQGRGEQYF
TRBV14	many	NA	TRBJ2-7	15	TGTGCCAGCAGCCAAGGTGTCAGGGAGGCCTACGAGCAGTACTTC	CASSQGVREAYEQYF
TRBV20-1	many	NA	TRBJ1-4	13	TGCAGTGCTGCGTACAGCGGTAATGAAAAACTGTTTTTT	CSAAYSGNEKLFF
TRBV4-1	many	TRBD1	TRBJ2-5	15	TGCGCCAGCAGCCAAGCAACAGGGGGGATAGAGACCCAGTACTTC	CASSQATGGIETQYF
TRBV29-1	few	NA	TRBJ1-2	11	TGCAGCGCGATCGATGCCTATGGCTACACCTTC	CSAIDAYGYTF
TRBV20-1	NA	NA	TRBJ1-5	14	TGCAGTGCCACTAAGGGACTAGCGGGATCCTCCGAGCATTTT	CSATKGLAGSSEHF
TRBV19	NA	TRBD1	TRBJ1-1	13	TGTGCCAGTAACCAGGGGGCGCGGACTGAAGCTTTCTTT	CASNQGARTEAFF
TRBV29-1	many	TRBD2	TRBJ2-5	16	TGCAGCGTAGTACTAGCGGGAGGGCCGGTCGTGCAGACCCAGTACTTC	CSVVLAGGPVVQTQYF
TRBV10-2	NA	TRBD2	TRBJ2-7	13	TGCGCCAGCAGCGCTAGCGGGACCTACGAGCAGTACTTC	CASSASGTYEQYF